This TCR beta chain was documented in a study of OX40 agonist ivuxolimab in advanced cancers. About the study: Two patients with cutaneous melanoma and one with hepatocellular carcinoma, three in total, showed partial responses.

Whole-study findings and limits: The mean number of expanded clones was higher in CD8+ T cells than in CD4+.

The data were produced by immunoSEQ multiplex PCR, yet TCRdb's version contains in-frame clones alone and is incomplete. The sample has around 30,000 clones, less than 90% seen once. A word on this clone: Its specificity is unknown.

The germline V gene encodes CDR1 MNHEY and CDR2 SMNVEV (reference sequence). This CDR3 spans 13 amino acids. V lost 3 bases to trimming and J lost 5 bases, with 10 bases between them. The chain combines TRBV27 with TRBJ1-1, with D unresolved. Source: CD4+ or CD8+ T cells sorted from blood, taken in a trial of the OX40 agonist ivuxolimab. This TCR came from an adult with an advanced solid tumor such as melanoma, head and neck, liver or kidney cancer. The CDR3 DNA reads TGTGCCAGCAGTTTTCGACGTGAAACTGAAGCTTTCTTT. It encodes CASSFRRETEAFF.